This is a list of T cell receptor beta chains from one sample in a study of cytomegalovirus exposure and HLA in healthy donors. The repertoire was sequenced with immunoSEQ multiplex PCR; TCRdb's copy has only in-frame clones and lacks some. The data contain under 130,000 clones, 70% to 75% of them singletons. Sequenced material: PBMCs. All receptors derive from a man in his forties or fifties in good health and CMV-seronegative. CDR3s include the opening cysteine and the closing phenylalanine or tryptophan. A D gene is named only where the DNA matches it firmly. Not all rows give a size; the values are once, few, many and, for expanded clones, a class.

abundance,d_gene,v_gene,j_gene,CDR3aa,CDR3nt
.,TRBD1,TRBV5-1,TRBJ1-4,CASSGGQGIEKLFF,TGCGCCAGCAGCGGGGGACAGGGCATTGAAAAACTGTTTTTT
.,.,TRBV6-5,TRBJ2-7,CASSYGTGGPSYEQYF,TGTGCCAGCAGTTACGGGACGGGGGGCCCGTCCTACGAGCAGTACTTC
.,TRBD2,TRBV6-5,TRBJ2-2,CASRILAVNTGELFF,TGTGCCAGCAGGATCCTAGCGGTGAACACCGGGGAGCTGTTTTTT
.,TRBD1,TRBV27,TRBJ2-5,CASSLQGARMSETQYF,TGTGCCAGCAGTTTACAGGGGGCGCGTATGTCGGAGACCCAGTACTTC
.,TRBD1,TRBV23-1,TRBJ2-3,CASSQNRDRRTDTQYF,TGCGCCAGCAGTCAAAACCGGGACAGGAGGACAGATACGCAGTATTTT
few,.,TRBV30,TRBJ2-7,CAWSVGQNYEQYF,TGTGCCTGGAGTGTTGGACAGAATTACGAGCAGTACTTC
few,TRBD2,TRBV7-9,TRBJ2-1,CASPPAASLAIRDEQFF,TGTGCCAGCCCGCCAGCAGCTTCACTAGCGATTAGAGATGAGCAGTTCTTC
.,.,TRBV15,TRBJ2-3,CATSRDGGRSTDTQYF,TGTGCCACCAGCAGAGATGGTGGCCGTAGCACAGATACGCAGTATTTT
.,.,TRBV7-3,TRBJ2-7,CASSLTPSFDQQYF,TGTGCCAGCAGCTTAACGCCCAGTTTTGATCAGCAGTACTTC
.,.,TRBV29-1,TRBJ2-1,CSVEGSEGEQFF,TGCAGCGTTGAGGGGAGTGAGGGTGAGCAGTTCTTC
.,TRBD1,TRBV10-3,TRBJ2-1,CALKDRGDEQFF,TGTGCCCTAAAGGACAGGGGCGATGAGCAGTTCTTC
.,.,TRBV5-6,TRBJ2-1,CASSSVPSSYNEQFF,TGTGCCAGCAGCTCCGTTCCGAGCTCCTACAATGAGCAGTTCTTC
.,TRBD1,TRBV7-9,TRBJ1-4,CASSPSLQGAGGKLFF,TGTGCCAGCAGCCCTTCCCTACAGGGGGCAGGAGGAAAACTGTTTTTT
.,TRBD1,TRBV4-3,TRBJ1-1,CASSPQGARAAEAFF,TGCGCCAGCAGTCCTCAGGGGGCTAGGGCGGCTGAAGCTTTCTTT
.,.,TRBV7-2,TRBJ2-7,CASSLSGYEQYF,TGTGCCAGCAGCTTATCAGGGTACGAGCAGTACTTC
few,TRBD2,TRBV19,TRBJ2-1,CASSIGGSGYNEQFF,TGTGCCAGTAGTATCGGCGGGAGTGGGTACAATGAGCAGTTCTTC
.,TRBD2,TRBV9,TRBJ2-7,CASSVEAGGHEQYF,TGTGCCAGCAGCGTAGAGGCGGGGGGCCACGAGCAGTACTTC
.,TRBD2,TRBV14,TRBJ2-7,CASSRVAGESYEQYF,TGTGCCAGCAGCCGAGTAGCGGGGGAATCCTACGAGCAGTACTTC
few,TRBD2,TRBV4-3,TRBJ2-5,CASSQDPAGAQETQYF,TGCGCCAGCAGCCAAGATCCAGCGGGGGCCCAAGAGACCCAGTACTTC
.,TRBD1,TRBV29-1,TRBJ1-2,CSVEVGQGVNGYTF,TGCAGCGTTGAAGTGGGACAGGGGGTAAATGGCTACACCTTC
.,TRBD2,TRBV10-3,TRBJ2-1,CAISESGLAVNEQFF,TGTGCCATCAGTGAGTCGGGACTAGCAGTTAATGAGCAGTTCTTC
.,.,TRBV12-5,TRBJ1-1,CASGLDTGSEAFF,TGTGCTAGTGGTTTGGACACAGGGTCTGAAGCTTTCTTT
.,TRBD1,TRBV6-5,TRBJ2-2,CASSYRGLANTGELFF,TGTGCCAGCAGTTACAGGGGGCTGGCTAACACCGGGGAGCTGTTTTTT
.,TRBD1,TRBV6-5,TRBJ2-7,CASSYSWQGADEQYF,TGTGCCAGCAGTTACTCGTGGCAGGGGGCGGACGAGCAGTACTTC
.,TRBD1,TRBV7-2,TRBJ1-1,CASSKDRGRDTEAFF,TGTGCCAGCAGCAAAGACAGGGGGAGGGACACTGAAGCTTTCTTT
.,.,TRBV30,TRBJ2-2,CAWSVQTIANTGELFF,TGTGCCTGGAGTGTACAGACGATCGCTAACACCGGGGAGCTGTTTTTT
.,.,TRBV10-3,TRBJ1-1,CAIRALNTEAFF,TGTGCCATCAGGGCACTGAACACTGAAGCTTTCTTT
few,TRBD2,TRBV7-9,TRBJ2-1,CASSSRPSGGADEQFF,TGTGCCAGCAGCTCCCGACCTAGCGGGGGGGCGGATGAGCAGTTCTTC
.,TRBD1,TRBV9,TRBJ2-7,CASSVRTGTYEQYF,TGTGCCAGCAGCGTGAGGACAGGAACCTACGAGCAGTACTTC
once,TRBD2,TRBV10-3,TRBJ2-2,CAISGGTAGRAGELFF,TGTGCCATCAGCGGTGGGACTGCTGGGAGGGCCGGGGAGCTGTTTTTT
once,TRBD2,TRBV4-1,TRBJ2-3,CASSHSGGATDTQYF,TGCGCCAGCAGCCACAGCGGGGGGGCCACAGATACGCAGTATTTT
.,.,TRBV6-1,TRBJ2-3,CASSEAPGVDTQYF,TGTGCCAGCAGTGAAGCGCCCGGAGTGGATACGCAGTATTTT
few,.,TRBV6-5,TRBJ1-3,CASSYRRNSGNTIYF,TGTGCCAGCAGTTACAGGAGAAACTCTGGAAACACCATATATTTT
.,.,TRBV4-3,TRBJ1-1,CASSQDWADAWAFF,TGCGCCAGCAGCCAAGATTGGGCCGATGCTTGGGCTTTCTTT
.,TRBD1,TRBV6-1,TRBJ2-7,CASSDRVVYEQYF,TGTGCCAGCAGCGACAGGGTGGTCTACGAGCAGTACTTC
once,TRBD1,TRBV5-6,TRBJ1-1,CASSLMAGGLYTEAFF,TGTGCCAGCAGCTTGATGGCAGGGGGCTTGTACACTGAAGCTTTCTTT
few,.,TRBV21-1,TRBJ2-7,CASSVSGGSFDEQYF,TGTGCCAGCAGTGTTAGCGGGGGGTCCTTCGACGAGCAGTACTTC
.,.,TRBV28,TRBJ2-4,CASRDGDTAKNIQYF,TGTGCCAGCAGAGACGGGGATACAGCCAAAAACATTCAGTACTTC
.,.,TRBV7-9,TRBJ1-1,CASSWETTLTEAFF,TGTGCCAGCAGCTGGGAGACCACACTCACTGAAGCTTTCTTT
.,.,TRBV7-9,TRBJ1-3,CASSYRYSGNTIYF,TGTGCCAGCAGCTACAGGTATTCTGGAAACACCATATATTTT
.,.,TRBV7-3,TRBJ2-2,CASSPGLGELFF,TGTGCCAGCAGCCCTGGCTTAGGGGAGCTGTTTTTT
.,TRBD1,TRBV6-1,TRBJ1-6,CASSNPGQNNSPLHF,TGTGCCAGCAGTAACCCGGGACAGAATAATTCACCCCTCCACTTT
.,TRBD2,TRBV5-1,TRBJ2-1,CASSLLAGINNEQFF,TGCGCCAGCAGCTTGCTAGCGGGGATAAACAATGAGCAGTTCTTC
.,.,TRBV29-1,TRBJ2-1,CSVEIGLQGNEQFF,TGCAGCGTTGAAATAGGGCTGCAGGGGAATGAGCAGTTCTTC
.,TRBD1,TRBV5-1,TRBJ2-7,CASRTGQGAIEQYF,TGCGCCAGCAGGACCGGACAGGGGGCTATCGAGCAGTACTTC
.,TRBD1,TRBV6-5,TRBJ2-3,CASSYSGTGTTDTQYF,TGTGCCAGCAGTTACTCCGGGACAGGCACCACAGATACGCAGTATTTT
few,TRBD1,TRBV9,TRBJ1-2,CASSQTGTGGYGYTF,TGTGCCAGCAGCCAAACCGGGACAGGGGGCTATGGCTACACCTTC
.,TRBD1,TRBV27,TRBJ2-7,CASGTGLTYEQYF,TGTGCCAGCGGGACAGGGTTGACCTACGAGCAGTACTTC
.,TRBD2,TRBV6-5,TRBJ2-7,CASISSGRAGEQYF,TGTGCCAGCATCAGTAGCGGGAGGGCCGGTGAGCAGTACTTC
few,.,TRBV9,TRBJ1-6,CASSVDLGLPAAPLHF,TGTGCCAGCAGCGTAGATCTCGGACTCCCAGCGGCACCCCTCCACTTT
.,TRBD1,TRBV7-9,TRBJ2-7,CSSRGSSYEQYF,TGTTCCAGCAGGGGGAGCTCCTACGAGCAGTACTTC
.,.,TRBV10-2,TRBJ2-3,CASNPGQSSTDTQYF,TGCGCCAGCAATCCCGGACAGTCTAGCACAGATACGCAGTATTTT